One sample yielded the 25 T cell receptor beta chains listed below, sequenced in a study of PD-L1 blockade in urothelial cancer. TCRdb's copy holds only in-frame clones and misses some; the assay was immunoSEQ multiplex PCR. The table has 30,000 to 35,000 clones, roughly 84% seen once. Regarding time point: pretreatment peripheral blood. The sequenced sample was PBMCs, obtained around atezolizumab (anti-PD-L1) treatment. These receptors originate from a man aged 55 to 69 with urothelial cancer.

The chain joins TRBV7-2 to TRBJ2-2, with 10 bases fitting TRBD2. The CDR3 spans 19 residues. V shed 5 bases and J 1 base; nucleotides not matched to a gene: 13. The germline gives CDR1 SGHTA, CDR2 FQGNSA. CDR3 nucleotides: TGTGCCAGCAGCCATCCGGGACTAGCGCAATTATGGAACACCGGGGAGCTGTTTTTT. Translation: CASSHPGLAQLWNTGELFF.

This clone was counted a few times. The chain joins TRBV30 to TRBJ1-3; a weak D match, TRBD1 (5 bases). This CDR3 has 10 amino acids. The germline gives CDR1 GTSNPN, CDR2 SVGIG (reference sequence). Deletions cut 5 bases from V and 7 bases from J, with 6 bases between. The CDR3 DNA sequence: TGTGCCTGGGGGGGGAACACCATATATTTT. Its translation is CAWGGNTIYF.

The chain couples TRBV4-1 to TRBJ2-5, with TRBD1 matching 7 bases. Germline values: CDR1 MGHRA, CDR2 YSYEKL. The CDR3 contains 15 residues. The junction had 11 bases not matched to a gene; V was cut back by 6 bases and J by 4 bases. The CDR3 nucleotides read TGCGCCAGCAGACTAGGGGGCTTCGAGGGAGAGACCCAGTACTTC. This encodes CASRLGGFEGETQYF.

This rearrangement joins TRBV9 to TRBJ2-1; 12 positions agree with TRBD2. The germline gives CDR1 SGDLS, CDR2 YYNGEE. V lost 3 bases, J lost 11 bases, and 15 bases stayed unmatched. CDR3 length: 17 amino acids. CDR3 nucleotide sequence: TGTGCCAGCAGCGCAATGACTAGCGGGAGAACATACGGCCAGCAGTTCTTC. This encodes CASSAMTSGRTYGQQFF.

The chain has TRBV14 and TRBJ2-1, with D uncertain. The germline V gene has CDR1 SGHDN and CDR2 FVKESK. The germline V and J ends were trimmed by 0 bases and 16 bases, with 16 bases remaining between them. This CDR3 comprises 13 residues. DNA for the CDR3: TGTGCCAGCAGCCAAGAATGGATTAGAGGAGTCTTCTTC. Protein product: CASSQEWIRGVFF.

This chain joins TRBV29-1 and TRBJ2-1, with D possibly being TRBD2 (6 bases). The CDR3 covers 15 residues. Trimming shortened V by 4 bases and J by 1 base, and 14 bases separated the two germline ends. Germline V gene lookup returns CDR1 SQVTM and CDR2 ANQGSEA. The CDR3 coding sequence is TGCAGCGTTGTCCTGGCGGGAATGTCCTACAATGAGCAGTTCTTC. Translation: CSVVLAGMSYNEQFF.

The CDR3 DNA reads TGTGCCAGCAGCGAGTTTGCGGGAGGATCTGAGACCCAGTACTTC. This sequence encodes CASSEFAGGSETQYF. The rearrangement links TRBV9 to TRBJ2-5; TRBD2 matches 8 bases. J was trimmed by 5 bases and V by 3 bases; bases with no gene match: 9. The CDR3 loop spans 15 amino acids. Germline CDR1 reads SGDLS; CDR2 reads YYNGEE. The whole variable domain, remainder taken from reference TRBV9 and TRBJ2-5, is DSGVTQTPKHLITATGQRVTLRCSPRSGDLSVYWYQQSLDQGLQFLIQYYNGEERAKGNILERFSAQQFPDLHSELNLSSLELGDSALYFCASSEFAGGSETQYFGPGTRLLVL.

The rearrangement links TRBV6-5 to TRBJ2-3; D may be TRBD2 (6 bases). CDR1 and CDR2 (germline): MNHEY, SVGAGI. This CDR3 contains 15 residues. The CDR3 bases are TGTGCTACTCGGGACTCATACACTAGCACAGATACGCAGTATTTT. It specifies CATRDSYTSTDTQYF.

This chain uses TRBV5-6 with TRBJ2-5; 13 bases match TRBD2. The CDR3 runs 14 residues. Germline CDR1 is SGHDT and CDR2 is YYEEEE. V gave up 8 bases and J gave up 5 bases; unmatched junction bases: 6. CDR3 in amino acids: CASRTSGRGETQYF. CDR3 bases: TGTGCCAGTCGGACTAGCGGGAGAGGGGAGACCCAGTACTTC.

J is TRBJ1-6 and V is TRBV15; D gene unclear. V shed 0 bases and J shed 4 bases, with 10 bases lying between them. Germline V gene lookup returns CDR1 LNHNV and CDR2 YYDKDF (reference sequence). The CDR3 runs to 16 residues. The CDR3 here is CATSRDPRVYNSPLHF. In nucleotides, the CDR3 is TGTGCCACCAGCAGAGATCCCCGGGTGTATAATTCACCCCTCCACTTT.

The chain joins TRBV5-6 to TRBJ2-7; D is perhaps TRBD2 (6 bases). The CDR3 contains 15 residues. Trimming removed 1 base from V and 3 bases from J, with 14 bases in between. Germline V gene sequence: CDR1 SGHDT, CDR2 YYEEEE. The CDR3 reads CASSLLGPGGYEQYF. The DNA of the CDR3 is TGTGCCAGCAGCTTGTTAGGGCCCGGGGGCTACGAGCAGTACTTC.

The chain carries TRBV6-1 and TRBJ2-2; 8 bases align to TRBD2. The junction had 13 bases not matched to a gene; V was cut back by 4 bases and J by 0 bases. The germline gives CDR1 MNHNS, CDR2 SASEGT. The CDR3 loop spans 19 amino acids. The CDR3 DNA reads as TGTGCCAGCAGTGGGATTATTGGGCTAGCGGGTTCGAACACCGGGGAGCTGTTTTTT. Its translation is CASSGIIGLAGSNTGELFF.

The chain carries TRBV9 and TRBJ2-3, with 8 bases aligning to TRBD2. The CDR3 consists of 18 residues. Germline CDR1 reads SGDLS; CDR2 reads YYNGEE. Trimming cost V 0 bases and J 2 bases; bases outside gene matches: 11. CDR3 nucleotides: TGTGCCAGCAGCGTAGAAATGGCTAGCGGGCCTTACACAGATACGCAGTATTTT. Translation gives CASSVEMASGPYTDTQYF.

The V gene is TRBV7-3, the J gene TRBJ1-1, with 10 bases aligning to TRBD1. Germline CDR1 reads SGHTA; CDR2 reads FQGTGA. The CDR3 runs 13 residues. The junction had 4 bases not matched to a gene; V was cut back by 6 bases and J by 6 bases. For the CDR3, the DNA is TGTGCCAGCAGGAGACAGGGGGCAGCTGAAGCTTTCTTT. It yields the protein CASRRQGAAEAFF.

This sequence joins TRBV2 and TRBJ2-2; the match to TRBD2 covers 11 bases. The V gene's germline CDR1 is SNHLY and CDR2 FYNNEI. The CDR3 is made up of 15 amino acids. V lost 5 bases and J lost 3; bases outside the gene matches: 2. The CDR3 is CASSTSGSYTGELFF. CDR3 sequence (DNA): TGTGCCAGCAGTACTAGCGGGAGTTACACCGGGGAGCTGTTTTTT. The whole variable domain, filled in from reference TRBV2 and TRBJ2-2, reads EPEVTQTPSHQVTQMGQEVILRCVPISNHLYFYWYRQILGQKVEFLVSFYNNEISEKSEIFDDQFSVERPDGSNFTLKIRSTKLEDSAMYFCASSTSGSYTGELFFGEGSRLTVL.

The V and J genes are TRBV30 and TRBJ1-1; D call uncertain. CDR1 and CDR2 from the germline V gene are GTSNPN and SVGIG (reference sequence). The V end lost 1 base, the J end lost 5 bases, and 11 bases lay between the germline ends. This CDR3 is built from 13 residues. CDR3 in amino acids: CAWSGRSGTEAFF. CDR3 DNA: TGTGCCTGGAGTGGCCGCAGTGGTACTGAAGCTTTCTTT.

The chain joins TRBV10-2 to TRBJ1-5; a possible D gene is TRBD1 (6 bases). Deletions cut 0 bases from V and 2 bases from J, with 14 bases between. Germline V gene lookup returns CDR1 WSHSY and CDR2 SAAADI. The CDR3 is 17 residues long. CDR3 sequence reads: CASSESTGGLGNQPQHF. As DNA, the CDR3 is TGCGCCAGCAGTGAGTCGACGGGGGGGCTAGGCAATCAGCCCCAGCATTTT.

This sequence joins TRBV23-1 and TRBJ1-5, with D maybe TRBD1 (6 bases). TRBV23-1 is identified as an open reading frame with a role that is uncertain. Trimming took 0 bases from V and 1 from J, leaving 7 bases between them. This CDR3 is built from 15 residues. This CDR3 reads CASSQSQGSNQPQHF. The CDR3 nucleotides are TGCGCCAGCAGTCAATCCCAGGGGAGCAATCAGCCCCAGCATTTT.

This clone is a singleton in its sample. V usage is TRBV11-3 and J usage is TRBJ1-1; D not certain. The CDR3 has 13 amino acids. Germline CDR1 SGHNT, CDR2 YENEEA. The V gene lost 5 bases and the J gene lost 6 bases, with 13 bases spanning the gap. The CDR3 here is CASSPSLGAEAFF. DNA of the CDR3: TGTGCCAGCAGCCCAAGCCTTGGAGCTGAAGCTTTCTTT.

The chain has TRBV18 and TRBJ1-2; the match to TRBD1 covers 7 bases. The CDR3 runs 15 residues. The germline gives CDR1 KGHSH, CDR2 LQKENI. J lost 0 bases, V lost 6 bases, and 7 bases had no gene match. The CDR3 bases are TGTGCCAGCTCCCTGGGACAGCTGACTAACTATGGCTACACCTTC. Its protein product is CASSLGQLTNYGYTF.

The rearrangement links TRBV9 to TRBJ2-1, with 10 bases lining up with TRBD2. Germline CDR1 is SGDLS and CDR2 is YYNGEE. After removal of 1 base from V and 3 bases from J, the junction contained 4 bases not matched to a gene. The CDR3 sequence is 16 residues long. CDR3 nucleotides: TGTGCCAGCAGCGTAACCGGGACTAGCGACTACAATGAGCAGTTCTTC. This translates into CASSVTGTSDYNEQFF.

Only a few counts were recorded for this clone. The chain employs TRBV6-5 and TRBJ2-2; tentatively, D is TRBD2 (6 bases). Germline CDR1 MNHEY, CDR2 SVGAGI. V was pared by 7 bases and J by 4 bases, with 16 bases between. This CDR3 comprises 15 residues. CDR3 region: CASKTGLQLTGELFF. The CDR3 DNA sequence: TGTGCCAGCAAAACCGGACTACAGCTCACCGGGGAGCTGTTTTTT.

The chain uses TRBV7-3 and TRBJ2-3; 9 positions agree with TRBD2. The germline CDR1 and CDR2 sequences are SGHTA and FQGTGA. V dropped 4 bases and J dropped 8; count of bases not matched to a gene: 13. The CDR3 runs 16 residues. CDR3 bases: TGTGCCAGCAGCTCCCTTTCCGGCGGGAGGGCCTCTACGCAGTATTTT. Its protein product is CASSSLSGGRASTQYF.

The CDR3 nucleotides are TGTGCCAGCAGCCCAGAGCTCGGGAGGAACTATGGCTACACCTTC. This translates into CASSPELGRNYGYTF. V and J are TRBV7-8 and TRBJ1-2; D is ambiguous. The CDR3 extends over 15 amino acids. Germline V gene lookup returns CDR1 SGHVS and CDR2 FQNEAQ. The ends were cut back, 5 bases at V and 2 bases at J, with 15 bases in the middle.

The chain recombines TRBV6-5 with TRBJ2-1; D uncertain. The CDR3 loop spans 16 amino acids. V lost 1 base and J lost 0, with 10 bases in between. CDR1 is MNHEY, CDR2 SVGAGI, per germline. The CDR3 reads CASSYLGPSSYNEQFF. The CDR3 DNA reads TGTGCCAGCAGTTACTTGGGCCCCAGCTCCTACAATGAGCAGTTCTTC.